These 14 T cell receptor beta chains were all obtained from the same sample, sequenced in a study of blood T cell repertoires in COVID-19. Clones were read by immunoSEQ multiplex PCR, and TCRdb kept only the in-frame ones, dropping some. The table lists around 200,000 clones, around 85% of them singletons. The sequencing input was PBMCs or T cells enriched from blood (not recorded which). The source is a man aged 35 to 55 who had recovered from COVID-19.

The chain couples TRBV19 to TRBJ2-3, with 7 nucleotides matching TRBD2. V shed 5 bases, J shed 4 bases, and the junction held 9 bases outside the gene matches. Looked up from germline, CDR1 is LNHDA and CDR2 is SQIVND (reference sequence). The CDR3 has 15 residues. The CDR3 DNA sequence: TGTGCCAGTAGTGGGAGGGAGGGCCGATCAGATACGCAGTATTTT. This codes for CASSGREGRSDTQYF.

This clone was found a few times. The chain is built from TRBV7-8 and TRBJ2-7, with a weak D call TRBD2 (6 bases). This CDR3 comprises 15 residues. V dropped 5 bases and J dropped 0 bases, with 14 bases sitting between them. The germline V gene encodes CDR1 SGHVS and CDR2 FQNEAQ. The CDR3 loop is CASSPVAASSYEQYF. CDR3 in DNA: TGTGCCAGCAGCCCGGTAGCGGCAAGCTCCTACGAGCAGTACTTC.

This chain joins TRBV18 and TRBJ1-2; D gene ambiguous. The germline V and J ends were trimmed by 0 bases and 8 bases, with 16 bases remaining between them. CDR3 length: 15 amino acids. From germline, CDR1 is KGHSH and CDR2 LQKENI. The CDR3 reads CASSPPMAQNWGYTF. Here the CDR3 DNA reads TGTGCCAGCTCACCACCGATGGCCCAGAATTGGGGCTACACCTTC.

This clone appeared once. J is TRBJ2-7 and V is TRBV6-5; 10 nucleotides agree with TRBD1. The CDR3 runs to 16 residues. The germline V gene encodes CDR1 MNHEY and CDR2 SVGAGI. V trimming: 4 bases; J trimming: 6 bases; junction bases outside the gene matches: 12. The CDR3 loop is CASSSFDGDRGAEQYF. The DNA for the CDR3 is TGTGCCAGCAGTTCTTTCGACGGGGACAGGGGAGCCGAGCAGTACTTC.

This clone appeared a single time. V is TRBV6-6 and J is TRBJ1-1, with 10 bases lining up with TRBD1. The germline V gene has CDR1 MNHNY and CDR2 SVGAGI (reference sequence). The V gene end was trimmed by 7 bases and the J gene end by 7 bases; junction bases not matched to a gene: 6. The CDR3 consists of 13 residues. This chain's CDR3 is CASTRDRGDEAFF. CDR3 DNA sequence: TGTGCCAGCACCCGGGACAGGGGAGATGAAGCTTTCTTT.

This rearrangement joins TRBV6-5 to TRBJ1-5, with no clear D. V lost 10 bases, J lost 0 bases, and 16 bases lay in between. The CDR3 spans 15 residues. The germline gives CDR1 MNHEY, CDR2 SVGAGI. DNA of the CDR3: TGTGCCACCTCGTCAACGGGTCATAGCAATCAGCCCCAGCATTTT. It codes for CATSSTGHSNQPQHF.

The chain links TRBV19 to TRBJ2-7; 7 bases match TRBD1. V lost 4 bases, J lost 0 bases, and 9 bases stayed unmatched. Per germline, CDR1 LNHDA and CDR2 SQIVND (reference sequence). The length of the CDR3 is 16 residues. The CDR3 coding sequence is TGTGCCAGTAGTAAACCTCGCAGGGGGAGCTCCTACGAGCAGTACTTC. Its translation is CASSKPRRGSSYEQYF. Full variable domain (missing parts from reference TRBV19 and TRBJ2-7): DGGITQSPKYLFRKEGQNVTLSCEQNLNHDAMYWYRQDPGQGLRLIYYSQIVNDFQKGDIAEGYSVSREKKESFPLTVTSAQKNPTAFYLCASSKPRRGSSYEQYFGPGTRLTVT.

The J gene is TRBJ1-5, the V gene TRBV19; TRBD1 agrees at 7 bases. This CDR3 is 12 amino acids long. With V trimmed by 9 bases and J by 4 bases, 3 bases remained unmatched. Germline V gene data show CDR1 as LNHDA and CDR2 as SQIVND (reference sequence). The CDR3 reads CASKQGNQPQHF. Here the CDR3 DNA reads TGTGCCAGCAAACAGGGGAATCAGCCCCAGCATTTT.

The chain carries TRBV19 and TRBJ2-7; weak D call: TRBD1 (5 bases). The CDR3 totals 14 residues. Germline V gene lookup returns CDR1 LNHDA and CDR2 SQIVND (reference sequence). Trimming pared 6 bases from V and 4 bases from J, leaving 16 bases between. CDR3: CASRSSGSEYEQYF. For the CDR3, the DNA is TGTGCCAGTAGAAGTTCAGGGTCCGAATACGAGCAGTACTTC.

V gene TRBV5-1 combines with J gene TRBJ1-6; D perhaps matches TRBD1 (5 bases). This CDR3 spans 15 amino acids. Germline loops: CDR1 SGHRS, CDR2 YFSETQ. The ends were cut back, 7 bases at V and 9 bases at J, with 20 bases in the middle. The CDR3 region is CASSPDQGRGSPLHF. CDR3 sequence (DNA): TGCGCCAGCTCACCGGACCAGGGAAGGGGTTCACCCCTCCACTTT.

This chain joins TRBV7-3 and TRBJ1-1; possible D gene TRBD1, 6 bases. The germline V and J ends were trimmed by 3 bases and 2 bases, with 7 bases remaining between them. This CDR3 is 13 amino acids long. Germline-derived CDR1 and CDR2 are SGHTA and FQGTGA. CDR3 in amino acids: CASSFRGNTEAFF. DNA of the CDR3: TGTGCCAGCAGCTTCAGGGGTAACACTGAAGCTTTCTTT.

In its sample, this clone was seen once. The gene calls are TRBV6-5 and TRBJ2-1; 8 nucleotides align to TRBD1. The germline V gene has CDR1 MNHEY and CDR2 SVGAGI. This CDR3 contains 15 residues. Losses at the gene ends were 6 bases for V and 0 bases for J; bases not matched to a gene: 4. The CDR3 loop is CASRRTGNSYNEQFF. CDR3 DNA: TGTGCCAGCAGGCGGACAGGGAACTCCTACAATGAGCAGTTCTTC.

Worth noting for this clone: Other DNA sequences from this sample encode an identical CDR3 as well. The V gene is TRBV11-2, the J gene TRBJ1-5, with 7 bases matching TRBD1. This CDR3 spans 14 amino acids. Unmatched junction bases numbered 2, after V lost 4 bases and J lost 2 bases. CDR1 and CDR2 from the germline V gene are SGHAT and FQNNGV. The CDR3 is CASSWDSGNQPQHF. The CDR3 DNA reads as TGTGCCAGCAGCTGGGACAGTGGCAATCAGCCCCAGCATTTT.

CDR3 nucleotides: TGCGCCAGCAGCCAGTGGCAGAAAGAGACCCAGTACTTC. Its translation is CASSQWQKETQYF. The J gene is TRBJ2-5, the V gene TRBV4-1; D uncertain. Trimming cost V 3 bases and J 3 bases, with 8 bases left between them. The CDR3 is 13 residues long. The germline V gene encodes CDR1 MGHRA and CDR2 YSYEKL.